A selection of T cell receptor beta chains follows, all from one sample in a study of T cell responses to AZD1222 COVID-19 vaccine. Sequenced by immunoSEQ multiplex PCR; TCRdb stores in-frame clones only, minus some. The table lists about 130,000 clones, 85% to 95% of them singletons. Sequencing used peripheral blood, obtained on day 0 of AZD1222 vaccination. The receptors originated from an adult in good health. The CDR3 runs from the conserved cysteine through the conserved F or W. D genes are given only for firm matches. Some rows have no size entry. The others give once, few or many, or a class for an expanded clone.

D: .
V: TRBV19
J: TRBJ1-4
size: .
CDR3: CASKRGSEKLFF
DNA: TGTGCCAGTAAGAGGGGGTCTGAAAAACTGTTTTTT

D: .
V: TRBV27
J: TRBJ1-1
size: once
CDR3: CASSFMGPGALGAFF
DNA: TGTGCCAGCAGTTTCATGGGCCCCGGGGCGTTGGGTGCTTTCTTT

D: .
V: TRBV3-1/TRBV3-2
J: TRBJ2-5
size: .
CDR3: CASSQGYGYQETQYF
DNA: TGTGCCAGCAGCCAAGGTTATGGGTACCAAGAGACCCAGTACTTC

D: TRBD2
V: TRBV28
J: TRBJ2-7
size: .
CDR3: CASRGGDEGSYEQYF
DNA: TGTGCCAGCCGGGGGGGGGACGAAGGAAGCTACGAGCAGTACTTC

D: .
V: TRBV9
J: TRBJ2-3
size: .
CDR3: CASSVGGPSTDTQYF
DNA: TGTGCCAGCAGCGTAGGGGGGCCAAGCACAGATACGCAGTATTTT

D: .
V: TRBV5-1
J: TRBJ2-1
size: .
CDR3: CASSEIPGPYNEQFF
DNA: TGCGCCAGCAGCGAGATCCCGGGGCCATACAATGAGCAGTTCTTC

D: TRBD1
V: TRBV19
J: TRBJ1-5
size: .
CDR3: CASHRGWDNQPQHF
DNA: TGTGCCAGCCACAGGGGTTGGGACAATCAGCCCCAGCATTTT

D: .
V: TRBV4-2
J: TRBJ1-6
size: .
CDR3: CASSQDGQGSSPLHF
DNA: TGTGCCAGCAGCCAAGATGGGCAGGGAAGCTCACCCCTCCACTTT

D: .
V: TRBV28
J: TRBJ1-5
size: .
CDR3: CASSPRRGSNQPQHF
DNA: TGTGCCAGCAGCCCGCGTCGGGGGAGCAATCAGCCCCAGCATTTT

D: TRBD1
V: TRBV5-1
J: TRBJ1-2
size: .
CDR3: CASSKDRDYGYTF
DNA: TGCGCCAGCAGCAAGGACAGGGACTATGGCTACACCTTC

D: .
V: TRBV11-3
J: TRBJ1-1
size: .
CDR3: CASSLGDNTEAFF
DNA: TGTGCCAGCAGCTTGGGGGACAACACTGAAGCTTTCTTT

D: .
V: TRBV7-9
J: TRBJ1-2
size: few
CDR3: CASLGSGYGYTF
DNA: TGTGCCAGCCTGGGCTCGGGCTATGGCTACACCTTC

D: .
V: TRBV5-1
J: TRBJ2-5
size: .
CDR3: CASSLVGTRGETQYF
DNA: TGCGCCAGCAGCTTGGTCGGGACGAGGGGGGAGACCCAGTACTTC

D: TRBD1
V: TRBV11-1
J: TRBJ2-1
size: .
CDR3: CASSSGGRTNYNEQFF
DNA: TGTGCCAGCAGCTCAGGGGGCAGGACCAACTACAATGAGCAGTTCTTC

D: .
V: TRBV3-1/TRBV3-2
J: TRBJ2-5
size: .
CDR3: CASSQAGQETQYF
DNA: TGTGCCAGCAGCCAAGCCGGACAAGAGACCCAGTACTTC

D: TRBD2
V: TRBV4-2
J: TRBJ2-5
size: .
CDR3: CASSRDSGTSGGGLETQYF
DNA: TGTGCCAGCAGCCGGGACTCCGGGACTAGCGGGGGGGGATTAGAGACCCAGTACTTC

D: .
V: TRBV2
J: TRBJ1-5
size: .
CDR3: CASSQAGAGGNQPQHF
DNA: TGTGCCAGCAGCCAAGCAGGGGCAGGGGGCAATCAGCCCCAGCATTTT

D: .
V: TRBV5-1
J: TRBJ1-1
size: .
CDR3: CASSLNSDTEAFF
DNA: TGCGCCAGCAGCTTGAACAGTGACACTGAAGCTTTCTTT

D: .
V: TRBV6-2/TRBV6-3
J: TRBJ1-3
size: .
CDR3: CASSYSNAVGNTIYF
DNA: TGTGCCAGCAGTTACTCGAATGCAGTTGGAAACACCATATATTTT

D: TRBD1
V: TRBV10-3
J: TRBJ2-3
size: .
CDR3: CAISGGQGADTQYF
DNA: TGTGCCATCAGTGGGGGACAGGGAGCAGATACGCAGTATTTT

D: .
V: TRBV14
J: TRBJ1-1
size: once
CDR3: CASSQDRDTNTEAFF
DNA: TGTGCCAGCAGCCAAGATCGGGACACAAACACTGAAGCTTTCTTT

D: .
V: TRBV4-1
J: TRBJ1-2
size: .
CDR3: CASSQDPGPRSYGYTF
DNA: TGCGCCAGCAGCCAAGATCCCGGACCGCGCTCCTATGGCTACACCTTC

D: TRBD1
V: TRBV7-9
J: TRBJ1-6
size: .
CDR3: CASSLWVQGQGAYSPLHF
DNA: TGTGCCAGCAGCTTATGGGTTCAGGGACAGGGGGCTTATTCACCCCTCCACTTT

D: .
V: TRBV5-4
J: TRBJ2-7
size: .
CDR3: CASSPGLSYEQYF
DNA: TGTGCCAGCAGCCCGGGACTCTCCTACGAGCAGTACTTC

D: .
V: TRBV12-3/TRBV12-4
J: TRBJ1-3
size: few
CDR3: CASSLHSGNTIYF
DNA: TGTGCCAGCAGTTTACACTCTGGAAACACCATATATTTT

D: .
V: TRBV30
J: TRBJ1-2
size: .
CDR3: CAWYRSNYGYTF
DNA: TGTGCCTGGTATAGGTCTAACTATGGCTACACCTTC

D: TRBD2
V: TRBV6-1
J: TRBJ2-5
size: once
CDR3: CASSGGLAGGHETQYF
DNA: TGTGCCAGCAGTGGAGGACTAGCGGGGGGACACGAGACCCAGTACTTC

D: TRBD1
V: TRBV5-1
J: TRBJ2-3
size: .
CDR3: CASSPPTGTTDTQYF
DNA: TGCGCCAGCAGCCCTCCGACAGGGACCACAGATACGCAGTATTTT

D: .
V: TRBV5-6
J: TRBJ1-3
size: .
CDR3: CASSPPGGSGNTIYF
DNA: TGTGCCAGCAGCCCCCCCGGGGGGAGTGGAAACACCATATATTTT

D: .
V: TRBV5-1
J: TRBJ1-2
size: .
CDR3: CASSRGTPPTYGYTF
DNA: TGCGCCAGCAGCCGCGGGACACCGCCGACCTATGGCTACACCTTC

D: TRBD1
V: TRBV9
J: TRBJ2-3
size: .
CDR3: CASSVGPGTGPPDTQYF
DNA: TGTGCCAGCAGCGTAGGTCCGGGGACAGGGCCCCCAGATACGCAGTATTTT

D: TRBD1
V: TRBV6-2/TRBV6-3
J: TRBJ2-1
size: .
CDR3: CASSRNRGSRDEQFF
DNA: TGTGCCAGCAGCCGAAACAGGGGAAGCAGGGATGAGCAGTTCTTC

D: .
V: TRBV7-2
J: TRBJ1-1
size: .
CDR3: CASSLDPNTEAFF
DNA: TGTGCCAGCTCTCTAGACCCGAACACTGAAGCTTTCTTT

D: .
V: TRBV7-2
J: TRBJ2-7
size: .
CDR3: CASSLATPYEQYF
DNA: TGTGCCAGCAGCTTAGCTACACCTTACGAGCAGTACTTC

D: .
V: TRBV30
J: TRBJ1-2
size: .
CDR3: CAWTVDSTYYGYTF
DNA: TGTGCCTGGACCGTTGACAGTACATACTATGGCTACACCTTC

D: .
V: TRBV6-2/TRBV6-3
J: TRBJ2-2
size: once
CDR3: CASSWTGELFF
DNA: TGTGCCAGCAGTTGGACCGGGGAGCTGTTTTTT

D: TRBD2
V: TRBV7-9
J: TRBJ2-7
size: .
CDR3: CASTIAGPPYEQYF
DNA: TGTGCCAGCACCATAGCGGGGCCCCCCTACGAGCAGTACTTC

D: .
V: TRBV7-8
J: TRBJ2-7
size: once
CDR3: CASSPLSAQSYEQYF
DNA: TGTGCCAGCAGCCCCCTATCCGCCCAGTCGTACGAGCAGTACTTC

D: .
V: TRBV11-3
J: TRBJ2-3
size: .
CDR3: CASSPRQSHVTDTQYF
DNA: TGTGCCAGCAGCCCCCGACAGAGCCATGTCACAGATACGCAGTATTTT

D: TRBD1
V: TRBV3-1/TRBV3-2
J: TRBJ1-5
size: .
CDR3: CASYRDRHQPQHF
DNA: TGTGCCAGCTACCGGGACAGGCATCAGCCCCAGCATTTT

D: TRBD1
V: TRBV19
J: TRBJ1-1
size: .
CDR3: CASSTDRLENTEAFF
DNA: TGTGCCAGTAGTACGGACAGGTTAGAGAACACTGAAGCTTTCTTT

D: .
V: TRBV11-3
J: TRBJ1-2
size: .
CDR3: CASSPRAGIDGYTF
DNA: TGTGCCAGCAGCCCCCGGGCAGGGATAGACGGCTACACCTTC

D: .
V: TRBV7-3
J: TRBJ1-6
size: .
CDR3: CASSLGARYNSPLHF
DNA: TGTGCCAGCAGCTTAGGGGCAAGATATAATTCACCCCTCCACTTT

D: TRBD1
V: TRBV5-8
J: TRBJ1-6
size: .
CDR3: CASRPQGAPLHF
DNA: TGTGCCAGCAGACCTCAGGGGGCACCCCTCCACTTT

D: .
V: TRBV15
J: TRBJ1-4
size: .
CDR3: CATSRDFGGLKEKLFF
DNA: TGTGCCACCAGCAGAGATTTTGGGGGGCTAAAGGAAAAACTGTTTTTT

D: .
V: TRBV7-8
J: TRBJ2-7
size: once
CDR3: CASSLDWRTRGAYEQYF
DNA: TGTGCCAGCAGCTTAGATTGGCGGACTAGGGGGGCCTACGAGCAGTACTTC

D: TRBD1
V: TRBV12-5
J: TRBJ1-2
size: .
CDR3: CASGRMGQGLYGYTF
DNA: TGTGCTAGTGGCCGCATGGGACAGGGGCTATATGGCTACACCTTC

D: TRBD2
V: TRBV5-1
J: TRBJ2-3
size: .
CDR3: CASSLGLAGFTDTQYF
DNA: TGCGCCAGCAGCTTGGGACTAGCGGGATTCACAGATACGCAGTATTTT

D: TRBD1
V: TRBV12-3/TRBV12-4
J: TRBJ1-5
size: .
CDR3: CASSLYRGQPQHF
DNA: TGTGCCAGCAGTTTATACAGGGGGCAGCCCCAGCATTTT